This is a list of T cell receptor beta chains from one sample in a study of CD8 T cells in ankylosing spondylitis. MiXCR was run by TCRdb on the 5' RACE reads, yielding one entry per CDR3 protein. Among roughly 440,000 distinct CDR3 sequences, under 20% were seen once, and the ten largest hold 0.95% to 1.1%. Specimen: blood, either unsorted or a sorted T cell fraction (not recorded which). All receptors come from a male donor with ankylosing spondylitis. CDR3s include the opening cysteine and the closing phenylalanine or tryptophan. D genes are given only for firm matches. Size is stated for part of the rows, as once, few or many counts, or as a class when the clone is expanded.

CDR3aa: CASSQGFQEVYNEQFF
CDR3nt: TGTGCCAGCAGCCAAGGTTTTCAGGAGGTATACAATGAGCAGTTCTTC
v_gene: TRBV3-1
j_gene: TRBJ2-1
abundance: once
d_gene: NA

CDR3aa: CATNWDGRNIQYF
CDR3nt: TGTGCCACCAACTGGGACGGGAGAAACATTCAGTACTTC
v_gene: TRBV15
j_gene: TRBJ2-4
abundance: many
d_gene: NA

CDR3aa: CSGMTGYEQYF
CDR3nt: TGCAGTGGCATGACAGGCTACGAGCAGTACTTC
v_gene: TRBV20-1
j_gene: TRBJ2-7
abundance: NA
d_gene: NA

CDR3aa: CASRDRVTGELFF
CDR3nt: TGTGCCAGCAGAGACAGGGTTACCGGGGAGCTGTTTTTT
v_gene: TRBV6-1
j_gene: TRBJ2-2
abundance: many
d_gene: TRBD1

CDR3aa: CASSRRDTRYEQYF
CDR3nt: TGCGCCAGCAGCCGGAGGGACACAAGATACGAGCAGTACTTC
v_gene: TRBV5-1
j_gene: TRBJ2-7
abundance: many
d_gene: NA

CDR3aa: CATSDTLEQFF
CDR3nt: TGTGCCACCAGTGATACACTTGAGCAGTTCTTC
v_gene: TRBV24-1
j_gene: TRBJ2-1
abundance: few
d_gene: NA

CDR3aa: CASSLGPEKLFF
CDR3nt: TGTGCCAGCAGCTTAGGTCCGGAAAAACTGTTTTTT
v_gene: TRBV6-2/TRBV6-3
j_gene: TRBJ1-4
abundance: NA
d_gene: NA

CDR3aa: CASSLGTGAGPLHF
CDR3nt: TGTGCCAGCAGTTTGGGGACAGGGGCTGGGCCCCTCCACTTT
v_gene: TRBV6-5
j_gene: TRBJ1-6
abundance: NA
d_gene: TRBD1

CDR3aa: CASSPRLVRVTGELFF
CDR3nt: TGTGCCAGCAGTCCTCGACTAGTCCGGGTCACCGGGGAGCTGTTTTTT
v_gene: TRBV12-3/TRBV12-4
j_gene: TRBJ2-2
abundance: many
d_gene: NA

CDR3aa: CASSEAQRGSRKEETQYF
CDR3nt: TGTGCCAGCAGTGAAGCCCAGAGGGGGAGCAGAAAAGAAGAGACCCAGTACTTC
v_gene: TRBV6-1
j_gene: TRBJ2-5
abundance: few
d_gene: NA

CDR3aa: CASSMDRDDTEAFF
CDR3nt: TGCGCCAGCAGCATGGACAGGGATGACACTGAAGCTTTCTTT
v_gene: TRBV5-1
j_gene: TRBJ1-1
abundance: NA
d_gene: TRBD1

CDR3aa: CASRPSSTDTQYF
CDR3nt: TGTGCCAGCAGGCCCTCCAGCACAGATACGCAGTATTTT
v_gene: TRBV12-3/TRBV12-4
j_gene: TRBJ2-3
abundance: many
d_gene: NA

CDR3aa: CASSLMGSSYEQYF
CDR3nt: TGTGCCAGCAGCTTAATGGGCAGTTCCTACGAGCAGTACTTC
v_gene: TRBV7-3
j_gene: TRBJ2-7
abundance: few
d_gene: NA

CDR3aa: CASTLDSSYNSPLHF
CDR3nt: TGTGCCAGCACCCTGGATAGCTCCTATAATTCACCCCTCCACTTT
v_gene: TRBV7-2
j_gene: TRBJ1-6
abundance: few
d_gene: NA

CDR3aa: CSVEDSLSYNEQFF
CDR3nt: TGCAGCGTTGAAGACAGCCTCTCCTACAATGAGCAGTTCTTC
v_gene: TRBV29-1
j_gene: TRBJ2-1
abundance: many
d_gene: NA

CDR3aa: CASSFGGESSGNTIYF
CDR3nt: TGCGCCAGCAGCTTCGGGGGGGAATCCTCTGGAAACACCATATATTTT
v_gene: TRBV5-1
j_gene: TRBJ1-3
abundance: few
d_gene: NA

CDR3aa: CASRSDRAEAFF
CDR3nt: TGTGCCAGCAGGAGCGACAGGGCAGAAGCTTTCTTT
v_gene: TRBV2
j_gene: TRBJ1-1
abundance: NA
d_gene: TRBD1

CDR3aa: CATSDVGQGPETQYF
CDR3nt: TGTGCCACCAGTGATGTCGGACAGGGTCCGGAGACCCAGTACTTC
v_gene: TRBV24-1
j_gene: TRBJ2-5
abundance: NA
d_gene: TRBD1

CDR3aa: CSVESGHEQFF
CDR3nt: TGCAGCGTTGAATCTGGCCATGAGCAGTTCTTC
v_gene: TRBV29-1
j_gene: TRBJ2-1
abundance: NA
d_gene: NA

CDR3aa: CASSENEEGYTF
CDR3nt: TGTGCCAGCAGTGAAAACGAGGAGGGCTACACCTTC
v_gene: TRBV2
j_gene: TRBJ1-2
abundance: NA
d_gene: NA

CDR3aa: CSARDARGPGNTIYF
CDR3nt: TGCAGTGCTAGAGATGCTCGCGGGCCTGGAAACACCATATATTTT
v_gene: TRBV20-1
j_gene: TRBJ1-3
abundance: many
d_gene: NA

CDR3aa: CASSPSGSYEQYF
CDR3nt: TGTGCCAGCAGCCCCTCGGGATCCTACGAGCAGTACTTC
v_gene: TRBV6-6
j_gene: TRBJ2-7
abundance: many
d_gene: NA

CDR3aa: CASRPADGSTEAFF
CDR3nt: TGCGCCAGCAGGCCCGCGGACGGGAGCACTGAAGCTTTCTTT
v_gene: TRBV5-1
j_gene: TRBJ1-1
abundance: NA
d_gene: NA

CDR3aa: CASRGNTGNTEAFF
CDR3nt: TGTGCCAGCAGGGGCAATACAGGGAACACTGAAGCTTTCTTT
v_gene: TRBV2
j_gene: TRBJ1-1
abundance: NA
d_gene: NA

CDR3aa: CASSSSWGDYLQPQHF
CDR3nt: TGTGCCAGCAGTTCCTCTTGGGGTGATTATCTTCAGCCCCAGCATTTT
v_gene: TRBV27
j_gene: TRBJ1-5
abundance: NA
d_gene: NA

CDR3aa: CSVRRETYEQYF
CDR3nt: TGCAGCGTTCGACGGGAGACCTACGAGCAGTACTTC
v_gene: TRBV29-1
j_gene: TRBJ2-7
abundance: few
d_gene: NA

CDR3aa: CASSYSGGRADTQYF
CDR3nt: TGTGCCAGCAGTTACTCCGGCGGGAGAGCAGATACGCAGTATTTT
v_gene: TRBV6-5
j_gene: TRBJ2-3
abundance: NA
d_gene: TRBD2

CDR3aa: CASSVNSGSNTGELFF
CDR3nt: TGTGCCAGCAGTGTTAATAGCGGGAGTAACACCGGGGAGCTGTTTTTT
v_gene: TRBV2
j_gene: TRBJ2-2
abundance: few
d_gene: TRBD2

CDR3aa: CSAPAQGGKNEQFF
CDR3nt: TGCAGTGCCCCCGCCCAAGGTGGTAAGAATGAGCAGTTCTTC
v_gene: TRBV20-1
j_gene: TRBJ2-1
abundance: NA
d_gene: NA